Presented here are 24 T cell receptor beta chains from one specimen sequenced in a study of OX40 agonist ivuxolimab in advanced cancers. TCRdb keeps only in-frame clones here, not all; method: immunoSEQ multiplex PCR. The table includes tens of thousands of clones, roughly 78% detected once. Sequenced material: CD4+ or CD8+ T cells sorted from blood, taken in a trial of the OX40 agonist ivuxolimab. These receptors were obtained from an adult with an advanced solid tumor such as melanoma, head and neck, liver or kidney cancer.

This clone was detected many times. This rearrangement joins TRBV11-2 to TRBJ2-7; possible D gene TRBD1, 5 bases. V lost 0 bases and J lost 3, with 9 bases in between. Germline V gene lookup returns CDR1 SGHAT and CDR2 FQNNGV. This CDR3 contains 14 residues. CDR3 protein: CASSLEAGNYEQYF. The CDR3 DNA follows: TGTGCCAGCAGCTTAGAAGCAGGGAACTACGAGCAGTACTTC.

This clone was observed a single time. The gene calls are TRBV2 and TRBJ1-2; the match to TRBD1 covers 7 bases. The CDR3 has 12 residues. Per the germline V gene, CDR1 is SNHLY and CDR2 is FYNNEI. V trimming: 6 bases; J trimming: 9 bases; junction bases outside the gene matches: 7. In DNA form, the CDR3 reads TGTGCCAGCAGGCCGGGACAGTTGAGCTACACCTTC. This codes for CASRPGQLSYTF. Full variable domain (rest looked up from reference TRBV2 and TRBJ1-2): EPEVTQTPSHQVTQMGQEVILRCVPISNHLYFYWYRQILGQKVEFLVSFYNNEISEKSEIFDDQFSVERPDGSNFTLKIRSTKLEDSAMYFCASRPGQLSYTFGSGTRLTVV.

The gene calls are TRBV7-9 and TRBJ2-1; 7 positions agree with TRBD2. The germline V gene encodes CDR1 SEHNR and CDR2 FQNEAQ (reference sequence). V gave up 3 bases and J gave up 0 bases; unmatched junction bases: 2. This CDR3 is built from 15 residues. CDR3 sequence: CASSFPGGSYNEQFF. The CDR3, as DNA: TGTGCCAGCAGCTTCCCGGGAGGCTCCTACAATGAGCAGTTCTTC. Full variable domain (outside the CDR3, taken from reference TRBV7-9 and TRBJ2-1): DTGVSQNPRHKITKRGQNVTFRCDPISEHNRLYWYRQTLGQGPEFLTYFQNEAQLEKSRLLSDRFSAERPKGSFSTLEIQRTEQGDSAMYLCASSFPGGSYNEQFFGPGTRLTVL.

This clone was seen just once. The chain combines TRBV11-3 with TRBJ2-5, with TRBD2 matching 13 bases. Germline V gene lookup returns CDR1 SGHNT and CDR2 YENEEA. The CDR3 length is 16 residues. J lost 5 bases, V lost 5 bases, and 8 bases had no gene match. CDR3 protein: CASSLTGTSGAETQYF. Written as DNA, the CDR3 is TGTGCCAGCAGCCTTACCGGGACTAGCGGGGCGGAGACCCAGTACTTC.

This clone was recorded many times. This chain joins TRBV5-6 and TRBJ2-3; no reliable D call. This CDR3 has 14 amino acids. With 3 bases removed from V and 7 bases from J, the gap between germline ends came to 15 bases. Germline values: CDR1 SGHDT, CDR2 YYEEEE. The CDR3 spells CASSSTLVPNTQYF. The DNA of the CDR3 is TGTGCCAGCAGCTCTACCCTCGTCCCCAATACGCAGTATTTT. The entire variable domain, with the rest obtained from reference TRBV5-6 and TRBJ2-3, is as follows: DAGVTQSPTHLIKTRGQQVTLRCSPKSGHDTVSWYQQALGQGPQFIFQYYEEEERQRGNFPDRFSGHQFPNYSSELNVNALLLGDSALYLCASSSTLVPNTQYFGPGTRLTVL.

The chain carries TRBV27 and TRBJ2-5; D remains unclear. Germline V gene data show CDR1 as MNHEY and CDR2 as SMNVEV (reference sequence). The CDR3 runs 14 residues. Trimming left V 0 bases short and J 7 bases short, with 12 bases between. The DNA of the CDR3 is TGTGCCAGCAGTTTATCCCCAAACGATGGGACCCAGTACTTC. Protein product: CASSLSPNDGTQYF.

The chain couples TRBV10-3 to TRBJ2-7; 12 bases agree with TRBD2. J was trimmed by 4 bases and V by 8 bases; bases with no gene match: 6. The CDR3 is 14 amino acids. Germline V gene sequence: CDR1 ENHRY, CDR2 SYGVKD. CDR3 sequence: CAIRTSGVFYEQYF. DNA for the CDR3: TGTGCCATCCGGACTAGCGGGGTGTTTTACGAGCAGTACTTC.

V is TRBV27 and J is TRBJ2-7, with 7 bases lining up with TRBD1. V dropped 9 bases and J dropped 1; count of bases not matched to a gene: 6. Per the germline V gene, CDR1 is MNHEY and CDR2 is SMNVEV (reference sequence). There are 13 residues in the CDR3. CDR3 amino acids: CASRGQSSYEQYF. The CDR3 DNA reads as TGTGCCAGTCGGGGACAGTCTTCCTACGAGCAGTACTTC.

The chain joins TRBV4-2 to TRBJ1-1; D is undetermined. This CDR3 has 12 amino acids. Germline V lookup: CDR1 LGHNA, CDR2 YNFKEQ. The ends were cut back, 5 bases at V and 8 bases at J, with 12 bases in the middle. CDR3 DNA sequence: TGTGCCAGCAGCTTGGGAGGGATCGAAGCTTTCTTT. Its protein product is CASSLGGIEAFF.

J is TRBJ1-5 and V is TRBV28, with D maybe TRBD1 (5 bases). Between the trimmed V and J ends, which lost 6 bases and 2 bases, there was a span of 17 bases. Germline values: CDR1 MDHEN, CDR2 SYDVKM. The CDR3 spans 16 residues. Here the CDR3 reads CASRLIGVSGNQPQHF. The CDR3 nucleotides read TGTGCCAGCAGGCTCATAGGGGTTTCGGGCAATCAGCCCCAGCATTTT.

The gene calls are TRBV9 and TRBJ2-7; D may match TRBD1 or TRBD2 (6 bases each). V was clipped by 0 bases and J by 2 bases, with 9 bases between them. Germline values: CDR1 SGDLS, CDR2 YYNGEE. CDR3 length: 14 amino acids. The DNA of the CDR3 is TGTGCCAGCAGCGTAGCGGGGGCCCCCTACGAGCAGTACTTC. Protein product: CASSVAGAPYEQYF.

The table lists this clone with a few counts. J is TRBJ2-1 and V is TRBV7-9, with TRBD2 matching over 10 bases. The germline gives CDR1 SEHNR, CDR2 FQNEAQ (reference sequence). V lost 5 bases to trimming and J lost 7 bases; unmatched junction nucleotides: 14. The CDR3 runs 17 residues. DNA for the CDR3: TGTGCCAGCAGCCCTAGATCGGGACTAGCGAAGGGTAATGAGCAGTTCTTC. Translation gives CASSPRSGLAKGNEQFF.

CDR3 DNA sequence: TGTGCCAGCAGATGGTGGGGGGTCAATGAGCAGTTCTTC. Translating gives CASRWWGVNEQFF. This chain joins TRBV4-2 and TRBJ2-1; D is possibly TRBD2 (6 bases). Germline assignment: CDR1 LGHNA and CDR2 YNFKEQ. The CDR3 extends over 13 amino acids. The V and J ends lost 6 bases and 6 bases respectively, with 12 bases between them.

The chain combines TRBV6-1 with TRBJ1-4; 9 bases align to TRBD1. This CDR3 region has 15 residues. V shed 4 bases, J shed 8 bases, and the junction held 8 bases outside the gene matches. CDR1 and CDR2 (germline): MNHNS, SASEGT. CDR3 residues: CASSARQGGREKLFF. CDR3 nucleotide sequence: TGTGCCAGCAGTGCCCGACAGGGGGGTCGGGAAAAACTGTTTTTT.

Only a few counts were recorded for this clone. The chain is built from TRBV7-4 and TRBJ2-7; 9 nucleotides align to TRBD1. V was pared by 5 bases and J by 4 bases, with 9 bases of the junction left unmatched. CDR1 SGHVT and CDR2 SQSDAQ come from the germline V gene. The CDR3 length is 15 residues. CDR3 in amino acids: CASSGTGTGIYEQYF. The CDR3 DNA follows: TGTGCCAGCAGCGGAACCGGGACAGGGATTTACGAGCAGTACTTC.

This clone was recorded many times. The chain carries TRBV4-2 and TRBJ2-7, with TRBD1 identical over 8 bases. With 4 bases clipped from V and 1 base from J, the junction kept 6 bases outside the gene matches. The germline V gene encodes CDR1 LGHNA and CDR2 YNFKEQ. The CDR3 covers 15 residues. The DNA for the CDR3 is TGTGCCAGCAGCCTTGGACAGGGCGAATCCTACGAGCAGTACTTC. Protein product: CASSLGQGESYEQYF.

This sequence joins TRBV6-1 and TRBJ1-3; 10 positions match TRBD1. The trim removed 6 bases at V and 8 bases at J, leaving 7 bases unmatched. This CDR3 spans 14 amino acids. Per the germline V gene, CDR1 is MNHNS and CDR2 is SASEGT. CDR3 region: CASRIGQGVHTIYF. In DNA form, the CDR3 reads TGTGCCAGCAGGATAGGACAGGGGGTGCACACCATATATTTT.

The chain links TRBV7-9 to TRBJ2-5; D is unclear. V dropped 1 base and J dropped 0 bases, with 9 bases sitting between them. Germline CDR1 is SEHNR and CDR2 is FQNEAQ (reference sequence). This CDR3 has 15 amino acids. CDR3: CASSLGPTYQETQYF. In DNA, the CDR3 is TGTGCCAGCAGCTTAGGGCCGACATACCAAGAGACCCAGTACTTC. Complete variable domain (other parts from reference TRBV7-9 and TRBJ2-5): DTGVSQNPRHKITKRGQNVTFRCDPISEHNRLYWYRQTLGQGPEFLTYFQNEAQLEKSRLLSDRFSAERPKGSFSTLEIQRTEQGDSAMYLCASSLGPTYQETQYFGPGTRLLVL.

This rearrangement joins TRBV29-1 to TRBJ2-7; weak D call: TRBD2 (5 bases). V was shortened by 4 bases and J by 0 bases, with 16 bases between the two germline ends. Per germline, CDR1 SQVTM and CDR2 ANQGSEA. This CDR3 comprises 15 residues. This chain's CDR3 is CSVAPLGASSYEQYF. The CDR3 region has the DNA TGCAGCGTTGCCCCCCTGGGAGCGAGCTCCTACGAGCAGTACTTC.

The chain employs TRBV7-6 and TRBJ1-1; D might be TRBD1 (6 bases). V was pared by 5 bases and J by 10 bases, with 14 bases between. Germline V gives CDR1 SGHVS, CDR2 FNYEAQ. This CDR3 has 12 amino acids. The chain's CDR3 is CASSPTGTTAFF. The CDR3 DNA is TGTGCCAGCAGCCCCACGGGGACAACAGCTTTCTTT.

This chain joins TRBV2 and TRBJ2-3, with D maybe TRBD1 (7 bases). The CDR3 contains 16 residues. Germline V gene data show CDR1 as SNHLY and CDR2 as FYNNEI. The V and J ends lost 7 bases and 6 bases respectively, with 23 bases between them. This CDR3 reads CASTFRGAPPRDTQYF. The CDR3 bases are TGTGCCAGCACATTCAGGGGGGCCCCGCCCCGGGATACGCAGTATTTT.

The chain recombines TRBV4-3 with TRBJ2-3; no clear D gene. Germline loops: CDR1 LGHNA, CDR2 YSLEER. Trimming removed 0 bases from V and 2 bases from J, with 12 bases in between. There are 16 residues in the CDR3. CDR3 residues: CASSQDGPSFTDTQYF. The DNA for the CDR3 is TGCGCCAGCAGCCAAGATGGGCCATCTTTCACAGATACGCAGTATTTT.

Notes on this clone: One end of the junction fails to match germline, which may point to a read error. V gene TRBV5-3 combines with J gene TRBJ1-6; TRBD1 aligns across 9 bases. TRBV5-3 is classed as an ORF, of uncertain function. The CDR3 has 14 residues. The CDR3 sequence is CASSWDRVGSPLHF. The CDR3 coding sequence is TGTGCCAGCAGCTGGGACAGGGTCGGCTCACCCCTCCACTTT.

This CDR3 is CASSYRTDRLYGYTF. In DNA form, the CDR3 reads TGTGCCAGCAGTTACCGAACAGACAGGCTGTATGGCTACACCTTC. The rearrangement uses TRBV6-5 and TRBJ1-2; tentative D call: TRBD1 (6 bases). The CDR3 length is 15 residues. V lost 2 bases and J lost 5, with 15 bases in between. Germline CDR1 and CDR2: MNHEY and SVGAGI.